Included here is one TCR beta chain sequence, with context. The sample comes from a study of blood T cell repertoires in COVID-19. Study details: Spain, Italy and the United States supplied samples that represented acute and convalescent COVID-19. The analysed material was cDNA or gDNA that came from T cells, B-cell-depleted T cells, or PBMCs.

In the original analysis: Nucleated cell number was recorded as an estimate derived from reference gene primer amplification. Clones were read by immunoSEQ multiplex PCR, and TCRdb kept only the in-frame ones, dropping some. V and J calls and clone size are copied from that table; D and trimming were computed from the DNA. This sample has approximately 280,000 clones, with 75% to 90% found just once. Trimming pared 7 bases from V and 1 base from J, leaving 10 bases between. CDR3 length: 13 residues. V is TRBV12-3 or TRBV12-4 and J is TRBJ2-5; perhaps TRBD2 as D (6 bases). The sequence was collected from a woman aged 70-85 years with acute or convalescent COVID-19. Input material: peripheral blood. The CDR3 spells CASILSGQETQYF. The CDR3 DNA reads TGTGCCAGCATCCTTAGCGGCCAAGAGACCCAGTACTTC.